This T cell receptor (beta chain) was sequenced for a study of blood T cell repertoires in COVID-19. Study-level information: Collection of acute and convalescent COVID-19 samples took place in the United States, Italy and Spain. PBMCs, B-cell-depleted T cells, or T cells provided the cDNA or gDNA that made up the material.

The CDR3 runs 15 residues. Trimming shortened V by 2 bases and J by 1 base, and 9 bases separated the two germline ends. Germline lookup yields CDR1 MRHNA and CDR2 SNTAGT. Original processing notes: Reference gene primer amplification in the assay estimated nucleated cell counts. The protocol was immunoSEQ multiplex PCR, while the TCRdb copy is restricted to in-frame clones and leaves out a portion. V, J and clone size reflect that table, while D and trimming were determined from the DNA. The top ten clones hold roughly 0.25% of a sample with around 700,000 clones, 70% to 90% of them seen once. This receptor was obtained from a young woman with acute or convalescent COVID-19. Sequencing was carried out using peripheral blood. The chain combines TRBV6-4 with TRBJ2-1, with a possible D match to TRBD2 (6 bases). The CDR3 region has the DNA TGTGCCAGCAGTGACAAGGAGGGTTCCTACAATGAGCAGTTCTTC. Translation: CASSDKEGSYNEQFF.